The clone carrying this TCR beta chain was observed once. The data were obtained in a study of blood T cell repertoires in COVID-19. Looking at the study overall: Acute and convalescent COVID-19 specimens originated in the United States, Italy and Spain. PBMCs, B-cell-depleted T cells, or T cells were the source of the cDNA or gDNA that made up the material.

The CDR3 runs to 15 residues. The V gene end was trimmed by 4 bases and the J gene end by 1 base; junction bases not matched to a gene: 6. Germline V gene data show CDR1 as SQVTM and CDR2 as ANQGSEA. The authors' processing: Nucleated cell number was recorded as an estimate derived from reference gene primer amplification. Method: immunoSEQ multiplex PCR; TCRdb's copy keeps in-frame clones and lacks some. Clone size and V and J calls were adopted from that table, with D and trimming inferred from the DNA. The sample yields approximately 180,000 clones, roughly 88% seen once. The chain links TRBV29-1 to TRBJ2-3; 9 nucleotides line up with TRBD2. This clonotype was sampled from a man in his 60s with acute or convalescent COVID-19. Specimen: peripheral blood. CDR3 protein: CSVVPLAGRTDTQYF. The CDR3 coding sequence is TGCAGCGTTGTCCCACTAGCGGGCCGCACAGATACGCAGTATTTT.